The 28 T cell receptor beta chains listed next were all sequenced from one sample in a study of T cell changes during pregnancy in multiple sclerosis. Profiled with immunoSEQ multiplex PCR; TCRdb holds only in-frame clones, not every one. Of under 20,000 clones in the sample, about 83% are singletons; the top ten hold 7.5% to 10%. Source: CD8+ T cells from peripheral blood mononuclear cells, taken after pregnancy. These receptors were collected from a female donor with multiple sclerosis, enrolled in a pregnancy study.

The rearrangement uses TRBV27 and TRBJ2-2, with D unclear. CDR1 MNHEY and CDR2 SMNVEV come from the germline V gene (reference sequence). Trimming took off 3 bases at V and 6 bases at J, with 8 bases between the two ends. The CDR3 covers 13 residues. CDR3 region: CASSLSRAGELFF. CDR3 DNA sequence: TGTGCCAGCAGTTTGTCTCGGGCCGGGGAGCTGTTTTTT.

In DNA, the CDR3 is TGTGCCAGCAGAAAGCCGGGACAGCAATATGGCTACACCTTC. Protein product: CASRKPGQQYGYTF. The V gene is TRBV11-2, the J gene TRBJ1-2, with 7 bases lining up with TRBD1. The germline V gene encodes CDR1 SGHAT and CDR2 FQNNGV. After removal of 6 bases from V and 5 bases from J, the junction contained 9 bases not matched to a gene. The CDR3 runs to 14 residues.

The chain employs TRBV15 and TRBJ2-6, with D unresolved. This CDR3 is built from 16 residues. Trimming took 0 bases from V and 0 from J, leaving 6 bases between them. Germline V gene lookup returns CDR1 LNHNV and CDR2 YYDKDF (reference sequence). The CDR3 nucleotides are TGTGCCACCAGCAGAGATTCTAACTCTGGGGCCAACGTCCTGACTTTC. The encoded protein is CATSRDSNSGANVLTF.

This rearrangement joins TRBV30 to TRBJ2-3; 9 nucleotides agree with TRBD2. CDR3 size: 14 residues. Trimming at V came to 4 bases and at J to 3 bases, leaving 5 bases not matched to a gene. In germline, CDR1 is GTSNPN, CDR2 SVGIG (reference sequence). The CDR3 region is CAWTSGKATDTQYF. Here the CDR3 DNA reads TGTGCCTGGACTAGCGGGAAGGCGACAGATACGCAGTATTTT. Based on the CDR3 plus reference TRBV30 and TRBJ2-3, the full variable domain is SQTIHQWPATLVQPVGSPLSLECTVEGTSNPNLYWYRQAAGRGLQLLFYSVGIGQISSEVPQNLSASRPQDRQFILSSKKLLLSDSGFYLCAWTSGKATDTQYFGPGTRLTVL.

The V and J genes are TRBV27 and TRBJ2-2; D might be TRBD1 (5 bases). The CDR3 length is 15 residues. The V end lost 5 bases, the J end lost 2 bases, and 12 bases lay between the germline ends. Germline V gene lookup returns CDR1 MNHEY and CDR2 SMNVEV (reference sequence). This CDR3 reads CASSPHQGNTGELFF. The CDR3 DNA is TGTGCCAGCAGTCCTCATCAGGGAAACACCGGGGAGCTGTTTTTT.

The rearrangement links TRBV28 to TRBJ2-7; 8 bases are a match to TRBD2. Losses at the gene ends were 6 bases for V and 4 bases for J; bases not matched to a gene: 11. Germline V CDR1 and CDR2: MDHEN, SYDVKM. This CDR3 comprises 15 residues. The CDR3 DNA reads as TGTGCCAGCAGCTTGTGGAGCGGGAGCTTTTACGAGCAGTACTTC. Protein product: CASSLWSGSFYEQYF.

The chain joins TRBV6-1 to TRBJ1-4; 8 positions match TRBD1. The CDR3 contains 15 residues. CDR1 and CDR2 (germline): MNHNS, SASEGT. With 6 bases clipped from V and 7 bases from J, the junction kept 10 bases outside the gene matches. CDR3 region: CASSVGQGGSEKLFF. CDR3 DNA: TGTGCCAGCAGCGTCGGACAGGGCGGGAGTGAAAAACTGTTTTTT.

This chain joins TRBV19 and TRBJ2-7; D is uncertain. V was clipped by 3 bases and J by 3 bases, with 12 bases between them. The CDR3 runs to 14 residues. Germline V gene sequence: CDR1 LNHDA, CDR2 SQIVND (reference sequence). CDR3 nucleotide sequence: TGTGCCAGTAGTATTTCCCACAGATTCTACGAGCAGTACTTC. Protein product: CASSISHRFYEQYF.

The chain recombines TRBV19 with TRBJ2-7; D possibly corresponds to TRBD1 (5 bases). The germline V gene has CDR1 LNHDA and CDR2 SQIVND (reference sequence). V gave up 0 bases and J gave up 2 bases, with 11 bases separating them. The CDR3 is 15 amino acids. CDR3 bases: TGTGCCAGTAGTATAGATAGGACACCGACCTACGAGCAGTACTTC. Encoded protein: CASSIDRTPTYEQYF.

The chain couples TRBV27 to TRBJ1-5; D gene uncertain. The germline V gene encodes CDR1 MNHEY and CDR2 SMNVEV (reference sequence). The CDR3 is 16 residues long. V lost 2 bases and J 0 bases, leaving 11 bases between the germline ends. The CDR3 coding sequence is TGTGCCAGCAGTTTAGGAGGGTTCAATAGCAATCAGCCCCAGCATTTT. It encodes CASSLGGFNSNQPQHF.

The genes are TRBV30 and TRBJ2-2, with D perhaps TRBD2 (6 bases). The V end lost 5 bases, the J end lost 6 bases, and 16 bases lay between the germline ends. Germline V gene lookup returns CDR1 GTSNPN and CDR2 SVGIG (reference sequence). The CDR3 contains 14 residues. The CDR3 protein is CAWVLGSPAGELFF. Here the CDR3 DNA reads TGTGCCTGGGTTCTCGGGAGTCCAGCCGGGGAGCTGTTTTTT.

The V call is TRBV4-3, the J call TRBJ1-2; 7 bases are a match to TRBD1. The CDR3 runs to 15 residues. The V segment lost 0 bases and the J segment 2 bases; nucleotides outside the gene matches: 3. Germline V lookup: CDR1 LGHNA, CDR2 YSLEER. This chain's CDR3 is CASSQETGSNYGYTF. In nucleotides, the CDR3 is TGCGCCAGCAGCCAAGAGACAGGGTCAAACTATGGCTACACCTTC.

This clone appeared a few times. Other DNA variants within this sample encode the same CDR3. The chain uses TRBV27 and TRBJ2-2, with D uncertain. Germline CDR1 is MNHEY and CDR2 is SMNVEV (reference sequence). Trimming removed 5 bases from V and 5 bases from J, with 6 bases in between. This CDR3 is 12 amino acids long. The CDR3: CASSPLTGELFF. CDR3 sequence (DNA): TGTGCCAGCAGTCCCCTGACCGGGGAGCTGTTTTTT.

The genes are TRBV2 and TRBJ1-2; the D gene is possibly TRBD1 (5 bases). V was pared by 1 base and J by 3 bases, with 9 bases between. Germline CDR1 reads SNHLY; CDR2 reads FYNNEI. The CDR3 is 14 amino acids. As DNA, the CDR3 is TGTGCCAGCAGTGAAGGGGCGGGGGACTATGGCTACACCTTC. This codes for CASSEGAGDYGYTF.

As to this clone: The CDR3 ends on some other residue instead of the conserved phenylalanine or tryptophan, so this is likely a read error. The chain is built from TRBV6-1 and TRBJ2-3; 8 bases line up with TRBD2. Germline V gives CDR1 MNHNS, CDR2 SASEGT. The CDR3 totals 13 residues. The CDR3 loop reads CVLLAEDTDTQYS. CDR3 bases: TGTGTCTTACTAGCGGAAGACACAGATACGCAGTATTCT.

The chain has TRBV4-3 and TRBJ2-1, with D perhaps matching TRBD1 (5 bases). The V end lost 4 bases, the J end lost 3 bases, and 13 bases lay between the germline ends. The germline V gene has CDR1 LGHNA and CDR2 YSLEER. CDR3 size: 15 residues. The CDR3 spells CASSPTGRFYNEQFF. Here the CDR3 DNA reads TGCGCCAGCAGCCCCACAGGACGGTTCTACAATGAGCAGTTCTTC.

The V and J genes are TRBV13 and TRBJ2-3, with D possibly being TRBD2 (6 bases). The CDR3 loop spans 15 amino acids. The V end was cut by 5 bases, the J end by 4 bases, with 16 bases between. Germline loops: CDR1 PRHDT, CDR2 FYEKMQ (reference sequence). The CDR3: CASSPSAGLADTQYF. For the CDR3, the DNA is TGTGCCAGCAGCCCCTCAGCGGGTTTGGCAGATACGCAGTATTTT. Drawing the rest from reference TRBV13 and TRBJ2-3, the complete variable domain is AAGVIQSPRHLIKEKRETATLKCYPIPRHDTVYWYQQGPGQDPQFLISFYEKMQSDKGSIPDRFSAQQFSDYHSELNMSSLELGDSALYFCASSPSAGLADTQYFGPGTRLTVL.

The V gene is TRBV7-9, the J gene TRBJ2-5; 9 nucleotides match TRBD1. The ends lost 4 bases at V and 3 bases at J; junction bases unmatched: 9. Per germline, CDR1 SEHNR and CDR2 FQNEAQ (reference sequence). The CDR3 extends over 16 amino acids. CDR3 nucleotides: TGTGCCAGCAGCTCCCCGCGGGACAGGGCCGAAGAGACCCAGTACTTC. Its protein is CASSSPRDRAEETQYF.

This chain links TRBV28 with TRBJ1-5; D is unclear. The CDR3 extends over 14 amino acids. Trimming cost V 5 bases and J 0 bases, with 8 bases left between them. Germline V gives CDR1 MDHEN, CDR2 SYDVKM. CDR3 coding DNA: TGTGCCAGCAGTCGCAGTTATAGCAATCAGCCCCAGCATTTT. Translation gives CASSRSYSNQPQHF.

This clone was detected a few times. This rearrangement joins TRBV6-4 to TRBJ2-2; D not resolved. Trimming stripped 3 bases from V and 6 bases from J, with 8 bases between. The length of the CDR3 is 13 residues. Germline CDR1 reads MRHNA; CDR2 reads SNTAGT. Here the CDR3 DNA reads TGTGCCAGCAGTGATCATGTGTCCGGGGAGCTGTTTTTT. Amino acid sequence: CASSDHVSGELFF.

The chain couples TRBV7-3 to TRBJ2-3; 7 bases fit TRBD2. The germline V gene encodes CDR1 SGHTA and CDR2 FQGTGA. The CDR3 sequence is 16 residues long. Unmatched junction bases numbered 5, after V lost 1 base and J lost 1 base. CDR3 region: CASSLIASGGTDTQYF. In DNA form, the CDR3 reads TGTGCCAGCAGCTTAATAGCTAGCGGTGGCACAGATACGCAGTATTTT. The full variable domain, its missing parts supplied by reference TRBV7-3 and TRBJ2-3, is GAGVSQTPSNKVTEKGKYVELRCDPISGHTALYWYRQSLGQGPEFLIYFQGTGAADDSGLPNDRFFAVRPEGSVSTLKIQRTERGDSAVYLCASSLIASGGTDTQYFGPGTRLTVL.

The chain employs TRBV7-8 and TRBJ1-2, with unresolved D. The CDR3 covers 14 residues. Germline V gene sequence: CDR1 SGHVS, CDR2 FQNEAQ. Deletions cut 1 base from V and 7 bases from J, with 13 bases between. CDR3 sequence: CASSLVSGFSGYTF. The CDR3 region has the DNA TGTGCCAGCAGCTTAGTTTCCGGGTTTAGTGGCTACACCTTC. Together with reference TRBV7-8 and TRBJ1-2, the CDR3 gives the full variable domain: GAGVSQSPRYKVAKRGQDVALRCDPISGHVSLFWYQQALGQGPEFLTYFQNEAQLDKSGLPSDRFFAERPEGSVSTLKIQRTQQEDSAVYLCASSLVSGFSGYTFGSGTRLTVV.

The CDR3 loop reads CATSPGHVEQFF. CDR3 DNA sequence: TGTGCCACCAGCCCAGGGCACGTTGAGCAGTTCTTC. This chain connects TRBV15 to TRBJ2-1, with a weak D call TRBD1 (5 bases). The V end lost 5 bases, the J end lost 9 bases, and 11 bases lay between the germline ends. This CDR3 has 12 amino acids. Germline CDR1 and CDR2: LNHNV and YYDKDF (reference sequence).

V usage is TRBV7-9 and J usage is TRBJ2-5, with D tentatively TRBD2 (6 bases). This CDR3 has 17 amino acids. Germline lookup yields CDR1 SEHNR and CDR2 FQNEAQ (reference sequence). The V gene lost 5 bases and the J gene lost 5 bases, with 24 bases spanning the gap. CDR3 sequence (DNA): TGTGCCAGCAGCCCGGGGGACCGGGACCTCGGGGTGGAGACCCAGTACTTC. Its protein is CASSPGDRDLGVETQYF. Drawing the rest from reference TRBV7-9 and TRBJ2-5, the complete variable domain is DTGVSQNPRHKITKRGQNVTFRCDPISEHNRLYWYRQTLGQGPEFLTYFQNEAQLEKSRLLSDRFSAERPKGSFSTLEIQRTEQGDSAMYLCASSPGDRDLGVETQYFGPGTRLLVL.

This clone was detected only a few times. The chain's CDR3 is CASSDGGQGAGSTEAFF. The CDR3 region has the DNA TGTGCCAGCAGTGACGGGGGACAGGGGGCCGGGAGCACTGAAGCTTTCTTT. J is TRBJ1-1 and V is TRBV25-1; 12 bases line up with TRBD1. Germline V CDR1 and CDR2: MGHDK, SYGVNS. This CDR3 has 17 residues. V trimming: 3 bases; J trimming: 4 bases; junction bases outside the gene matches: 9.

This clone showed up just a few times. This CDR3 is CASSEGDTVYEQFF. CDR3 bases: TGTGCCAGCAGTGAAGGGGACACAGTCTATGAGCAGTTCTTC. The chain has TRBV6-1 and TRBJ2-1, with a possible D match to TRBD1 (6 bases). Trimming stripped 1 base from V and 8 bases from J, with 12 bases between. The CDR3 length is 14 residues. From germline, CDR1 is MNHNS and CDR2 SASEGT.

The chain is built from TRBV9 and TRBJ2-1, with D maybe TRBD2 (6 bases). The CDR3 extends over 15 amino acids. Looked up from germline, CDR1 is SGDLS and CDR2 is YYNGEE. The ends were cut back, 3 bases at V and 0 bases at J, with 10 bases in the middle. The CDR3 DNA reads as TGTGCCAGCAGCGGTCGGCGGGGCTCCTACAATGAGCAGTTCTTC. Translating gives CASSGRRGSYNEQFF.

The chain combines TRBV27 with TRBJ2-7; a weak D match, TRBD2 (5 bases). The germline V and J ends were trimmed by 6 bases and 4 bases, with 13 bases remaining between them. The CDR3 runs to 13 residues. Germline V lookup: CDR1 MNHEY, CDR2 SMNVEV (reference sequence). The CDR3 nucleotides read TGTGCCAGCAGCCTTAGTGGCGGGTACGAGCAGTACTTC. This encodes CASSLSGGYEQYF.